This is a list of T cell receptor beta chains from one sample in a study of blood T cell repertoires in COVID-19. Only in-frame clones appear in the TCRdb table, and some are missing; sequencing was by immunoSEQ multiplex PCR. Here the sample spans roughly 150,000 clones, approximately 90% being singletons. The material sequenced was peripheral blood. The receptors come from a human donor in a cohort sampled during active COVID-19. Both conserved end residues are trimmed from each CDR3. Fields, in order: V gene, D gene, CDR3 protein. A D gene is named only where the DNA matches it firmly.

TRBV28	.	ASSFPRILAGTEAF
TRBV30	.	AWRPGSAYEQY
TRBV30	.	AWNGLAGTSSMNTEAF
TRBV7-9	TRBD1	ASSLVLWDRATNYGYT
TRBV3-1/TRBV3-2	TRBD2	ASSQGVAGGLDTQY
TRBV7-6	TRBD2	ASSLGTGVAGDTQY
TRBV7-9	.	ASSPDGRGGNQPQH
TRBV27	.	ASSLTPKVGEKLF
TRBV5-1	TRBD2	ASSFFLAGTPNTGELF
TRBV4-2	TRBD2	ASSQEASGRFSYEQY
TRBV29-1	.	SVEGRETYGYT
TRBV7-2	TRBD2	ASSQPAGGFHTDTQY
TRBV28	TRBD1	ASSLPGQGFDSPLH
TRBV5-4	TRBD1	ASNTDRAQETQY
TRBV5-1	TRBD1	ASSAWTGRGRTDTQY
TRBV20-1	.	SARAGQEQY
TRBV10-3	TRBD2	AISEAASGGYEQY
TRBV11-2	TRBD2	ASSSGLAGGREQY
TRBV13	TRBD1	ASRGSGQDQETQY
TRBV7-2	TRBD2	ASRGGMTDTQY
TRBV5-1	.	ASSLTPGDNYEQY
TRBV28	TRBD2	ASSLAPSGITDTQY